The T cell receptor beta chain described here comes from a study of CD8+ T cells in alopecia areata. Study-level background: Transfer of skin from roughly 6-12-month-old C3H/HeJ graft donors with spontaneous alopecia was made to roughly 6-10-week-old female C3H/HeJ mice. Study outcomes and limitations: It was lesional scalp, especially alopecia totalis/universalis, that showed higher clonality than normal scalp. Among patients, TCR sharing was less clear than in mice, a difference possibly due in part to HLA diversity in the patient population. Tissue-resident alphabeta T cells belonging to normal skin likewise get sequenced within scalp specimens.

Extracted RNA was reverse transcribed, and the resulting cDNA served as sequencing template. Profiling relied on immunoSEQ multiplex PCR, and the TCRdb table lists in-frame clones only, not all of them. This sample shows 1,500 to 2,000 clones and no singletons; around two fifths rests with the ten largest. Relative to its sample, this clone is medium-sized. The antigen remains unidentified. Here the gene names and germline are mouse. The DNA ends 4 residues before the CDR3 does, and the rest of the CDR3 is filled in from the germline J gene. After removal of 3 bases from V and 0 bases from J, the junction contained 2 bases not matched to a gene. This CDR3 comprises 15 residues. The germline V gene encodes CDR1 NSQYPW and CDR2 LRSPGD (reference sequence).

The sample taken for sequencing was skin. This chain joins TRBV1 and TRBJ2-3; 8 positions agree with TRBD2. This clonotype was sampled from a C3H/HeJ mouse with alopecia areata. For this strain, the MHC haplotype corresponds to H2-k. CDR3 DNA, as far as it was read: TGCACCTGCAGTGCCGGGACTGGCAGTGCAGAA. Protein sequence: CTCSAGTGSAE. The entire CDR3 protein reads CTCSAGTGSAETLYF.